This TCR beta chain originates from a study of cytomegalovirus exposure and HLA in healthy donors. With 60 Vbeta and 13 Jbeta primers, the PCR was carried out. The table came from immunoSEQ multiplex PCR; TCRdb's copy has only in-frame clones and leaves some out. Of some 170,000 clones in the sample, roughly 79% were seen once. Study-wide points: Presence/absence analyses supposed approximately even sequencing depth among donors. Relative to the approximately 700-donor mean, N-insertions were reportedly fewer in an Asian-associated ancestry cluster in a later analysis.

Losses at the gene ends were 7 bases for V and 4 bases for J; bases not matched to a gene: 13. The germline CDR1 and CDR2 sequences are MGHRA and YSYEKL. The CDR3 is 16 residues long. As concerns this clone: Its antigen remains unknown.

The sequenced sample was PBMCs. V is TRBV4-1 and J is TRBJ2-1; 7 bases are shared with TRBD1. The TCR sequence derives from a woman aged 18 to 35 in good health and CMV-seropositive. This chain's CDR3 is CASTRLAGTVYNEQFF. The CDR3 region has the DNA TGCGCCAGCACCCGTTTGGCCGGGACAGTTTACAATGAGCAGTTCTTC.